The next 3 T cell receptor beta chains were all read from a single sample in a study of identical twins. TCRdb passed the 5' RACE reads through MiXCR, listing each CDR3 protein once. Of 510,000 or so distinct CDR3 sequences in the sample, approximately 14% are singletons; the top ten hold nearly 0.45%. The data were also submitted as part of a second study, on yellow fever vaccine responses in identical twins.

The source material was CD4+ T cells sorted from blood. These receptors all come from a woman between 18 and 29 years old in good health.

The chain combines TRBV14 with TRBJ1-4; D is unclear. The V end was cut by 3 bases, the J end by 0 bases, with 11 bases between. CDR1 is SGHDN and CDR2 is FVKESK in the germline V gene. There are 16 residues in the CDR3. The DNA of the CDR3 is TGTGCCAGCAGCCAGTTTTCCGGGGCAACTAATGAAAAACTGTTTTTT. Translation: CASSQFSGATNEKLFF.

The chain couples TRBV5-1 to TRBJ2-7; 8 bases align to TRBD1. Germline V gene sequence: CDR1 SGHRS, CDR2 YFSETQ. The V gene end was trimmed by 4 bases and the J gene end by 6 bases; junction bases not matched to a gene: 9. CDR3 size: 14 residues. The CDR3 DNA follows: TGCGCCAGCAGCCTAGGACAGGGAAGTTTCGAGCAGTACTTC. Residues: CASSLGQGSFEQYF.

This clonotype occurred a few times. V and J are TRBV28 and TRBJ1-5; TRBD1 aligns across 7 bases. With V trimmed by 6 bases and J by 0 bases, 11 bases remained unmatched. From germline, CDR1 is MDHEN and CDR2 SYDVKM. There are 17 residues in the CDR3. DNA for the CDR3: TGTGCCAGCAGCCAACCCGGGACAGTCTATAGCAATCAGCCCCAGCATTTT. Translation gives CASSQPGTVYSNQPQHF.